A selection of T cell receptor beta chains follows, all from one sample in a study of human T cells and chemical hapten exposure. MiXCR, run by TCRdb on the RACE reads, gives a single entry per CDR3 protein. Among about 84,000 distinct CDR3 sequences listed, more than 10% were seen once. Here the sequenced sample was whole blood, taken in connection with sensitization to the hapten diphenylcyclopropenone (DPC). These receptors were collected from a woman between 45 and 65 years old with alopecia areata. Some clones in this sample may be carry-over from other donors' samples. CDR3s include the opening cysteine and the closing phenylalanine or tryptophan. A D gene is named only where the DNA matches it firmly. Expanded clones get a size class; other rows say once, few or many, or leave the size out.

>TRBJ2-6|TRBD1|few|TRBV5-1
TGCGACCGGGACAGCTCTGGGGCCAACGTCCTGACTTTC
CDRDSSGANVLTF
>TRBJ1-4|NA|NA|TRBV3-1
TGTGCCAGCAGCCAAGCGGGACGCTGGGGAGAAAAACTGTTTTTT
CASSQAGRWGEKLFF
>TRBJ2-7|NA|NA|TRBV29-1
TGCAGCGTTGAACAGGGTTACGAGCAGTACTTC
CSVEQGYEQYF
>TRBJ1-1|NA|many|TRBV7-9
TGTGCCAGCAGCTTGATCGGGGAGGCTTTCTTT
CASSLIGEAFF
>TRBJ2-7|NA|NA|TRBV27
TGTGCCAGCAGGACTACTGGCTACGAGCAGTACTTC
CASRTTGYEQYF
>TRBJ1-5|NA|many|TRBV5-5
TGTGCCAGCAGCTTGTCCTTTGGGGGACCCCAGCATTTT
CASSLSFGGPQHF
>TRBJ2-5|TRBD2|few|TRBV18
TGTGCCAGCTCACCACGTCTAGCGGACCAAGAGACCCAGTACTTC
CASSPRLADQETQYF
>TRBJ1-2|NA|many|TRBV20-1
TGCAGTGCTACCGGGACCCACCGGGGCTACACCTTC
CSATGTHRGYTF
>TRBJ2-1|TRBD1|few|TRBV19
TGTGCCAGTAGCAACCAGAGGGGACAGGGGGCTAATGAGCAGTTCTTC
CASSNQRGQGANEQFF
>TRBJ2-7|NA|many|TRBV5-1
TGCGCCAGCTCTAGCGCCTACGAGCAGTACTTC
CASSSAYEQYF
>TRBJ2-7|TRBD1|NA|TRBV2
TGTGCCAGCAGGGGGACAGGGACCGTCCACGAGCAGTACTTC
CASRGTGTVHEQYF
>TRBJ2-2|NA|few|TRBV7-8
TGTGCCAGCAGCTTTAGGACCCAGAACACCGGGGAGCTGTTTTTT
CASSFRTQNTGELFF
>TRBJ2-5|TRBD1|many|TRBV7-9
TGTGCCAGCAGCTCCTCCGGGACAGGGCTGGAGACCCAGTACTTC
CASSSSGTGLETQYF
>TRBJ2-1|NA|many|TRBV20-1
TGCAGTGCTAGAGTTGGGCTTACCTACAATGAGCAGTTCTTC
CSARVGLTYNEQFF
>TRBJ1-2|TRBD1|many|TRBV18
TGTGCCAGCTCGGACAGGGGCGAGTATGGCTACACCTTC
CASSDRGEYGYTF
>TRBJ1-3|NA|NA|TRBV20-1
TGCAGTGCTCGCGGGCCCCGCTCTGAAAACACCATATATTTT
CSARGPRSENTIYF
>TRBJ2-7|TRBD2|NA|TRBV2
TGTGCCAGCAGTTGGACTAGCGGGAGGGCCGACTACGAGCAGTACTTC
CASSWTSGRADYEQYF
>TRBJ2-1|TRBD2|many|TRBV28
TGTGCCAGCACCCTCCCTGGCGGGAGGGGTAATGAGCAGTTCTTC
CASTLPGGRGNEQFF
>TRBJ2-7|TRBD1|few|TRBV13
TGTGCCAGCAGCCCCCGGGACAGGGGCGACGAGCAGTACTTC
CASSPRDRGDEQYF
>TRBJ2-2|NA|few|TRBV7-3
TGTGCCAGCAGCTTAAACGCCCCTCCGCAAACCGGGGAGCTGTTTTTT
CASSLNAPPQTGELFF
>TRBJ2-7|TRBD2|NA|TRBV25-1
TGTTCCAGCAGTGCCCGAGGGAGCGGGAGATACGAGCAGTACTTC
CSSSARGSGRYEQYF
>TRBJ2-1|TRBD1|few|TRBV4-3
TGCGCCAGCAGCCAGGACAGGGGGGGAGATGAGCAGTTCTTC
CASSQDRGGDEQFF
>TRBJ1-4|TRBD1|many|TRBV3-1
TGTGCCAGCAGCCAGAGGACAGGACGGAGGGAAAAACTGTTTTTT
CASSQRTGRREKLFF
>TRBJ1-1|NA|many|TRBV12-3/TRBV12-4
TGTGCCAGCAGTTTCTCTGGGAGCGCTGAAGCTTTCTTT
CASSFSGSAEAFF
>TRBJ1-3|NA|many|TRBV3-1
TGTGCCAGCAGCCAGGGGGCTTCTGGAAACACCATATATTTT
CASSQGASGNTIYF
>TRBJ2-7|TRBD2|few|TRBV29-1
TGCAGCGCCCGGGGGGGGGCCCACCTCTACGAGCAGTACTTC
CSARGGAHLYEQYF
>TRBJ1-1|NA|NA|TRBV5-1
TGCGCCAGCAGCCCCACAGGGCGAGGGAACACTGAAGCTTTCTTT
CASSPTGRGNTEAFF
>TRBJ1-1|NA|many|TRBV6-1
TGTGCCAGCAGGCCCGGGACCCGGTCGGATGAAGTTTTCTTT
CASRPGTRSDEVFF